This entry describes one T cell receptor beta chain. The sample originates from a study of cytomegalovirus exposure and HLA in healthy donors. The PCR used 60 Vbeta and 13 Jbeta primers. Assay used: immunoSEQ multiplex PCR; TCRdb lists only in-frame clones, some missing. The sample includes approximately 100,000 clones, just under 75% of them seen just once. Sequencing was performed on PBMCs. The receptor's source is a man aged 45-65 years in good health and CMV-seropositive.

CDR3 in amino acids: CASSSPAGTLQETQYF. In nucleotides, the CDR3 is TGTGCCAGCAGCTCTCCCGCGGGGACCCTACAAGAGACCCAGTACTTC. This chain joins TRBV11-2 and TRBJ2-5; D may be TRBD2 (6 bases). Germline-derived CDR1 and CDR2 are SGHAT and FQNNGV. V gave up 4 bases and J gave up 2 bases, with 17 bases separating them. CDR3 length: 16 amino acids.